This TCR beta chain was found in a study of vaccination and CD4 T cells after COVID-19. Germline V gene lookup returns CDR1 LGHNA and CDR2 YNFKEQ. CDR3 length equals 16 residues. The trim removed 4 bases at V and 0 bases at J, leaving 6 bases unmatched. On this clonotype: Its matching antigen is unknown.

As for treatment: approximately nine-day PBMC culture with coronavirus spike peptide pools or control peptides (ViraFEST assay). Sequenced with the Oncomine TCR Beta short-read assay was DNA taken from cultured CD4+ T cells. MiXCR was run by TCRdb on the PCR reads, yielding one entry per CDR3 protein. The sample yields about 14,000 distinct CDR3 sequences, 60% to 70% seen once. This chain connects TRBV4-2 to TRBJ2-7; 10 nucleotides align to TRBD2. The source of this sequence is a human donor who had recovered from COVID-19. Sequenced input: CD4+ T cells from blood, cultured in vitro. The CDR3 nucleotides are TGTGCCAGCAGCCGCGGTTCTAGCGGGAGCTCCTACGAGCAGTACTTC. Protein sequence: CASSRGSSGSSYEQYF.